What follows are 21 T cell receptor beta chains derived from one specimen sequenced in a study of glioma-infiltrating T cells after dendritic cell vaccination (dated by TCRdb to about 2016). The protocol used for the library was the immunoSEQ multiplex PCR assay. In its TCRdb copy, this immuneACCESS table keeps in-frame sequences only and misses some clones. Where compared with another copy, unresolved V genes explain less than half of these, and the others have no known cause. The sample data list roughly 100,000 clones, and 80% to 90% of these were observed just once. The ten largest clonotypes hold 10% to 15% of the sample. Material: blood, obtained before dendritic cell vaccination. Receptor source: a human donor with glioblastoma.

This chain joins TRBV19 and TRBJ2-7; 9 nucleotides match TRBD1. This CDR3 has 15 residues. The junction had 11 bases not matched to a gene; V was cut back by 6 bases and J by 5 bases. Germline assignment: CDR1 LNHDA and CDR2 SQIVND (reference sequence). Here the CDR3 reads CASSLPDRGWDEQYF. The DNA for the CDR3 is TGTGCCAGTAGCCTACCGGACAGGGGCTGGGACGAGCAGTACTTC.

Here the CDR3 DNA reads TGTGCCAGTTCGTCCCTTTGGACTAGCGGGCAAGAGACCCAGTACTTC. This encodes CASSSLWTSGQETQYF. The chain carries TRBV19 and TRBJ2-5; 11 nucleotides line up with TRBD2. The CDR3 spans 16 residues. The V and J ends lost 8 bases and 2 bases, in that order; junction bases with no gene match: 10. Germline-derived CDR1 and CDR2 are LNHDA and SQIVND (reference sequence). Filled out from reference TRBV19 and TRBJ2-5, the complete variable domain reads DGGITQSPKYLFRKEGQNVTLSCEQNLNHDAMYWYRQDPGQGLRLIYYSQIVNDFQKGDIAEGYSVSREKKESFPLTVTSAQKNPTAFYLCASSSLWTSGQETQYFGPGTRLLVL.

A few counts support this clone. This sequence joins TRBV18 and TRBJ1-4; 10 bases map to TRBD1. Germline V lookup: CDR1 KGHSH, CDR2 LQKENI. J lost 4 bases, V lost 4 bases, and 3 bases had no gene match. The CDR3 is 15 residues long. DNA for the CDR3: TGTGCCAGCTCACGACGGACAGGGGGTAATGAAAAACTGTTTTTT. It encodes CASSRRTGGNEKLFF.

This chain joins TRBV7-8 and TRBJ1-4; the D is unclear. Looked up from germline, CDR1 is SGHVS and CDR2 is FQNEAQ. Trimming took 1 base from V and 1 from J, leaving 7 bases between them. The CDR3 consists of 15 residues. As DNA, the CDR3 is TGTGCCAGCAGCTTAGGACGGAGAACTAATGAAAAACTGTTTTTT. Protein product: CASSLGRRTNEKLFF.

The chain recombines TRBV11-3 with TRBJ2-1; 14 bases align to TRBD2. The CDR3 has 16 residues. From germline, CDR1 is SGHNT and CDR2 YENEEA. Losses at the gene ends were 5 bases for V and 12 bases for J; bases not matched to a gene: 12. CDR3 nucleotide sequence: TGTGCCAGCAGCCGCGGACTAGCGGGGGGACAGTACGGGCAGTTCTTC. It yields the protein CASSRGLAGGQYGQFF.

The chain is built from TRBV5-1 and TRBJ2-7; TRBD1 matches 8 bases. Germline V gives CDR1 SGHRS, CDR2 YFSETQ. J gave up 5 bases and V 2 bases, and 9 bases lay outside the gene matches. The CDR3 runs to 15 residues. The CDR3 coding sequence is TGCGCCAGCAGCTTCCCAGGGGGCCCTCAGGACGAGCAGTACTTC. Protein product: CASSFPGGPQDEQYF.

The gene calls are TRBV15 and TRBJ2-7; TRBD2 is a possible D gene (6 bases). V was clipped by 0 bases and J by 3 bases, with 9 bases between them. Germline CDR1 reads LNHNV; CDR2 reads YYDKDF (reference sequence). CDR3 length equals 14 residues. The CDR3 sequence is CATSRDLGGYEQYF. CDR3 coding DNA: TGTGCCACCAGCAGAGATTTGGGGGGCTACGAGCAGTACTTC. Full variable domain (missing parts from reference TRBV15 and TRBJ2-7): DAMVIQNPRYQVTQFGKPVTLSCSQTLNHNVMYWYQQKSSQAPKLLFHYYDKDFNNEADTPDNFQSRRPNTSFCFLDIRSPGLGDTAMYLCATSRDLGGYEQYFGPGTRLTVT.

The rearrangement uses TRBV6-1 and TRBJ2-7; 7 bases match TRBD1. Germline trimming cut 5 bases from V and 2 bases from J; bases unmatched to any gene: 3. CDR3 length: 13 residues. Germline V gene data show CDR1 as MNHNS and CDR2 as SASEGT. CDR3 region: CASSRDSAYEQYF. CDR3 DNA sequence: TGTGCCAGCAGTAGGGACAGTGCCTACGAGCAGTACTTC.

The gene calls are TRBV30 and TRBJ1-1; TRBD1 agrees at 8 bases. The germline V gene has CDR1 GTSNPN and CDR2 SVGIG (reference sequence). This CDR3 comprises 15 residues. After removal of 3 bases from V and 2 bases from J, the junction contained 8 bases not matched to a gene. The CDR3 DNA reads TGTGCCTGGAGGACAGGGGTCCTAAGAAACACTGAAGCTTTCTTT. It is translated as CAWRTGVLRNTEAFF. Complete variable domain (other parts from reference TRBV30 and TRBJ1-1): SQTIHQWPATLVQPVGSPLSLECTVEGTSNPNLYWYRQAAGRGLQLLFYSVGIGQISSEVPQNLSASRPQDRQFILSSKKLLLSDSGFYLCAWRTGVLRNTEAFFGQGTRLTVV.

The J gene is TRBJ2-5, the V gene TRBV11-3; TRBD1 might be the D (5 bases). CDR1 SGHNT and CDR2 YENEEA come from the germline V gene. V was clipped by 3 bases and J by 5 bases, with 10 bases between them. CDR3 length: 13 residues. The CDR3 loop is CASSFQGQETQYF. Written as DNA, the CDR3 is TGTGCCAGCAGCTTCCAGGGCCAGGAGACCCAGTACTTC.

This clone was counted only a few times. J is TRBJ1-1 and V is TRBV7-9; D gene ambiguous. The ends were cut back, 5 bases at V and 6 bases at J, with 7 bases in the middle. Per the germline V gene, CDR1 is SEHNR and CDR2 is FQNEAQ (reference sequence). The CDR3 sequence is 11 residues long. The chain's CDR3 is CASSPVSEAFF. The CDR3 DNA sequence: TGTGCCAGCAGCCCTGTTTCTGAAGCTTTCTTT.

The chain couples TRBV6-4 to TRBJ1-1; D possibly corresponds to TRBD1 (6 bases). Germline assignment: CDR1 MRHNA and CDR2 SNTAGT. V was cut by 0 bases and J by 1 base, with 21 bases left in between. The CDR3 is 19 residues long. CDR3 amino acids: CASSDSKSKDRDWNTEAFF. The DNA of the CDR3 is TGTGCCAGCAGTGACTCGAAGTCCAAGGACAGAGATTGGAACACTGAAGCTTTCTTT.

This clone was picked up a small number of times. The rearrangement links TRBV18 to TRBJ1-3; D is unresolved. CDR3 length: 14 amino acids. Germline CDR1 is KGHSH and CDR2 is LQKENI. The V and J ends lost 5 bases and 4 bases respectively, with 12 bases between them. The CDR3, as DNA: TGTGCCAGCTCAGCGAGTCAATCGGGAAACACCATATATTTT. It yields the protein CASSASQSGNTIYF. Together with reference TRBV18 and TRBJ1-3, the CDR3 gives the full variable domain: NAGVMQNPRHLVRRRGQEARLRCSPMKGHSHVYWYRQLPEEGLKFMVYLQKENIIDESGMPKERFSAEFPKEGPSILRIQQVVRGDSAAYFCASSASQSGNTIYFGEGSWLTVV.

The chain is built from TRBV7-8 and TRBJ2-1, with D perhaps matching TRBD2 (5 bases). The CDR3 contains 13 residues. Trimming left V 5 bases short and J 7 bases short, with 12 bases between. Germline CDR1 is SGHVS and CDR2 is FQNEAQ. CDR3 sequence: CASSTRTGNEQFF. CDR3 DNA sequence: TGTGCCAGCAGCACCCGGACGGGGAATGAGCAGTTCTTC.

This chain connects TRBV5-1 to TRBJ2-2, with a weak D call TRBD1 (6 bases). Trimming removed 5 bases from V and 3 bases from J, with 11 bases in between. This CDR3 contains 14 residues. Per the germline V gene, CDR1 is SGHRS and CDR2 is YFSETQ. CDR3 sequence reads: CASRDRFDTGELFF. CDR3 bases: TGCGCCAGCAGAGACAGGTTTGACACCGGGGAGCTGTTTTTT.

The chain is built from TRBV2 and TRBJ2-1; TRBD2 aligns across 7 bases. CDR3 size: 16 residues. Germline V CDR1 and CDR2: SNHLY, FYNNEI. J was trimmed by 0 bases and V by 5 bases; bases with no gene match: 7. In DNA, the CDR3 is TGTGCCAGCAGTTCGACTAGCCCGAGCTCCTACAATGAGCAGTTCTTC. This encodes CASSSTSPSSYNEQFF.

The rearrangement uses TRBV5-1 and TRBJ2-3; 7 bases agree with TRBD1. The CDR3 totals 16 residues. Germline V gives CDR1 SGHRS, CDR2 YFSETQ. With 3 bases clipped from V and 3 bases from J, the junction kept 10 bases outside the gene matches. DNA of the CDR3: TGCGCCAGCAGCTCGAACCCCGGGACAGATACAGATACGCAGTATTTT. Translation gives CASSSNPGTDTDTQYF.

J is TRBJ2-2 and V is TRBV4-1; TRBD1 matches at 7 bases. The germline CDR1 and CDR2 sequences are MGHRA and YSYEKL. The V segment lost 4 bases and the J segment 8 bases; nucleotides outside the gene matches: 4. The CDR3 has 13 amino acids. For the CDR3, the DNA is TGCGCCAGCAGCCCACAGGGGCGGGGGGAGCTGTTTTTT. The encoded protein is CASSPQGRGELFF.

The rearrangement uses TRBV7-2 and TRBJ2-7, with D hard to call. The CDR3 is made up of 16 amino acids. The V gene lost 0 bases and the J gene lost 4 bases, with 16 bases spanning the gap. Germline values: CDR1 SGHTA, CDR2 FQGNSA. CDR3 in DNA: TGTGCCAGCAGCTTAGCCCCCATGAGTCGCTCTTACGAGCAGTACTTC. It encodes CASSLAPMSRSYEQYF.

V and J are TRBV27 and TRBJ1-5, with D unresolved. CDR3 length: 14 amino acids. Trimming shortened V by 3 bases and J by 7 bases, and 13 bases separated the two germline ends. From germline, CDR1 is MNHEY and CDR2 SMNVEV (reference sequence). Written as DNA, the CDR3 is TGTGCCAGCAGTTTCCGCGAGGGAGGGCAGCCCCAGCATTTT. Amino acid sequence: CASSFREGGQPQHF.

CDR3 sequence (DNA): TGTGCCAGGTGGGACAGGGAATTTTCATACGAGCAGTACTTC. Translated: CARWDREFSYEQYF. The chain employs TRBV10-3 and TRBJ2-7; 9 bases fit TRBD1. The CDR3 covers 14 residues. The germline V gene encodes CDR1 ENHRY and CDR2 SYGVKD. The J segment lost 4 bases and the V segment lost 10 bases, leaving 11 bases of the junction unmatched.